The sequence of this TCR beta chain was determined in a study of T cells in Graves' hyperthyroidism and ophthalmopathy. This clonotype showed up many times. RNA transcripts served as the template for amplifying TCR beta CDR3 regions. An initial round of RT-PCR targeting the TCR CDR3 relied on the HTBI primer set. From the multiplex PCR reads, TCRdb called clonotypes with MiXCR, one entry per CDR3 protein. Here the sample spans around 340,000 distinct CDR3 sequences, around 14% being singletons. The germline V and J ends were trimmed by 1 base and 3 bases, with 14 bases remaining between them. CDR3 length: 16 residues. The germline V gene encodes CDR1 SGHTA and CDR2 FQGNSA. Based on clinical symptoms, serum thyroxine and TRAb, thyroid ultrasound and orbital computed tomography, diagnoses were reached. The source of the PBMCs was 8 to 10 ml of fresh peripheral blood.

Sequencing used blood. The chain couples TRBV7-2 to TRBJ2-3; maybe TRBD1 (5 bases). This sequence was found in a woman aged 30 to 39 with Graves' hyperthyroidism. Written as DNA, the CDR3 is TGTGCCAGCAGCTTAGATTGGGGCCCAATGACAGATACGCAGTATTTT. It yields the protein CASSLDWGPMTDTQYF.